This T cell receptor beta chain was obtained from a study of cytotoxic CD8 clonotypes in ibrutinib-treated CLL. Study as a whole: IGHV unmutated 17 to 18; relapsed/refractory about a dozen; treatment-naive about 15. Patients gave response samples after a median around 11 months of treatment, range 6 to 36.

Profiling relied on immunoSEQ multiplex PCR, and the TCRdb table lists in-frame clones only, not all of them. The sample yields around 250,000 clones, 70% seen once. This TCR derives from a human donor with chronic lymphocytic leukemia. The starting material was PBMCs, obtained after 24 months of ibrutinib treatment.

CDR3 amino acids: CASSGDRTIMHF. The CDR3 nucleotides are TGTGCCAGCAGTGGAGACAGGACAATTATGCATTTT. This rearrangement joins TRBV2 to TRBJ1-5; D perhaps matches TRBD1 (6 bases). V was pared by 4 bases and J by 15 bases, with 16 bases between. The CDR3 totals 12 residues. The germline gives CDR1 SNHLY, CDR2 FYNNEI.